The subject of this entry is one TCR beta chain. What it binds is not known. Between the trimmed V and J ends, which lost 0 bases and 7 bases, there was a span of 10 bases. The CDR3 consists of 14 residues. Per germline, CDR1 MRHNA and CDR2 SNTAGT. Libraries were prepared by immunoSEQ multiplex PCR; TCRdb keeps only in-frame clonotypes and omits some of them. The repertoire holds under 40,000 clones, with about four fifths as singletons. The data were obtained in a study of PD-L1 blockade in urothelial cancer. Study overall: Patients began atezolizumab, 1,200 mg intravenously every 3 weeks, in about 2014. Regarding the study as a whole: In blood sampled pretreatment, TCR clonality below the median predicted better survival.

Described time point: pretreatment peripheral blood. The number of samples from each patient was between 1 and 8, taken pretreatment and on-treatment. The rearrangement uses TRBV6-4 and TRBJ2-1; D might be TRBD2 (5 bases). The TCR was taken from a man in his sixties with urothelial cancer. The sample in question was PBMCs, obtained around atezolizumab (anti-PD-L1) treatment. The CDR3: CASSDSSRGNEQFF. DNA of the CDR3: TGTGCCAGCAGTGACTCGAGTCGGGGAAATGAGCAGTTCTTC.